Listed here are 19 T cell receptor beta chains from one sample, sequenced in a study of shared clonotypes between healthy human individuals. This table comes from immunoSEQ multiplex PCR, and its TCRdb copy is limited to in-frame clones, with some not included. The table shows 730,000 or so clones, with about three quarters occurring only once. The sequencing sample was made of memory CD4+ T cells sorted from blood. Indicated subset: CD45RA-negative fraction. The receptors were gathered from a woman in her twenties or thirties in good health.

J is TRBJ2-1 and V is TRBV5-1; 12 nucleotides line up with TRBD2. The V gene's germline CDR1 is SGHRS and CDR2 YFSETQ. After removal of 4 bases from V and 7 bases from J, the junction contained 6 bases not matched to a gene. The CDR3 is made up of 15 amino acids. For the CDR3, the DNA is TGCGCCAGCAGCAGTCTAGCGGGAGGGCCGAATGAGCAGTTCTTC. It translates to CASSSLAGGPNEQFF.

Details on this clone: The same CDR3 can be traced to other DNA sequences in this sample. The V and J genes are TRBV10-3 and TRBJ2-3, with 7 positions matching TRBD1. CDR1 is ENHRY and CDR2 is SYGVKD in the germline V gene. The CDR3 has 14 residues. The junction had 0 bases not matched to a gene; V was cut back by 0 bases and J by 3 bases. The DNA for the CDR3 is TGTGCCATCAGTGAGTCGACAGGGACAGATACGCAGTATTTT. Amino acid sequence: CAISESTGTDTQYF.

This clone was seen only a few times. The chain has TRBV11-2 and TRBJ1-3; D is uncertain. CDR3 length: 17 residues. The V gene's germline CDR1 is SGHAT and CDR2 FQNNGV. Trimming shortened V by 0 bases and J by 0 bases, and 12 bases separated the two germline ends. CDR3 coding DNA: TGTGCCAGCAGCTTAGAGCCTATTAGCTTCTCTGGAAACACCATATATTTT. This sequence encodes CASSLEPISFSGNTIYF.

This clone occurred once. V is TRBV9 and J is TRBJ1-3, with D hard to call. This CDR3 contains 15 residues. Trimming took off 0 bases at V and 0 bases at J, with 7 bases between the two ends. Germline V lookup: CDR1 SGDLS, CDR2 YYNGEE. The CDR3 DNA is TGTGCCAGCAGCGTAGGGGCCAGCTCTGGAAACACCATATATTTT. It specifies CASSVGASSGNTIYF.

This chain links TRBV21-1 with TRBJ2-7. TRBV21-1 is a documented pseudogene. The CDR3 consists of 9 residues. The CDR3 here is CASSTNQYF. The CDR3 DNA reads as TGTGCCAGCAGCACGAACCAGTACTTC.

This chain uses TRBV7-2 with TRBJ1-5; D gene uncertain. Trimming removed 5 bases at V and 3 bases at J, with 8 bases between. Germline loops: CDR1 SGHTA, CDR2 FQGNSA. The CDR3 has 13 amino acids. Written as DNA, the CDR3 is TGTGCCAGCAGCCCGAAGTACAATCAGCCCCAGCATTTT. Residues: CASSPKYNQPQHF.

V and J are TRBV28 and TRBJ2-3, with D tentatively TRBD1 or TRBD2 (5 bases each). V lost 3 bases, J lost 6 bases, and 13 bases lay in between. CDR3 length: 14 amino acids. The germline gives CDR1 MDHEN, CDR2 SYDVKM. CDR3 nucleotide sequence: TGTGCCAGCAGTTTTAGGCTAGCAGGGGATACGCAGTATTTT. Translation gives CASSFRLAGDTQYF. Full variable domain (remainder filled in from reference TRBV28 and TRBJ2-3): DVKVTQSSRYLVKRTGEKVFLECVQDMDHENMFWYRQDPGLGLRLIYFSYDVKMKEKGDIPEGYSVSREKKERFSLILESASTNQTSMYLCASSFRLAGDTQYFGPGTRLTVL.

This clone is a singleton in its sample. This chain uses TRBV6-5 with TRBJ2-5, with 9 bases lining up with TRBD1. The CDR3 totals 13 residues. Germline V gives CDR1 MNHEY, CDR2 SVGAGI. V lost 5 bases and J lost 5; bases outside the gene matches: 3. In nucleotides, the CDR3 is TGTGCCAGCAGTCGGGACAGGGCGGAGACCCAGTACTTC. As protein: CASSRDRAETQYF.

The V gene is TRBV30, the J gene TRBJ2-1; maybe TRBD2 (5 bases). The CDR3 runs to 13 residues. V lost 3 bases and J lost 7, with 13 bases in between. CDR1 and CDR2 (germline): GTSNPN, SVGIG (reference sequence). CDR3 protein: CAWRRADANEQFF. CDR3 coding DNA: TGTGCCTGGAGGCGAGCGGACGCGAATGAGCAGTTCTTC.

V and J are TRBV2 and TRBJ2-3, with 7 bases aligning to TRBD2. V was clipped by 6 bases and J by 9 bases; unmatched bases: 15. Germline V gene data show CDR1 as SNHLY and CDR2 as FYNNEI. The CDR3 runs to 15 residues. The CDR3 region has the DNA TGTGCCAGCAGCGAATTAGGCGGGAGTACGAGGACGCAGTATTTT. Amino acids: CASSELGGSTRTQYF.

The chain is built from TRBV30 and TRBJ2-6, with TRBD1 identical over 7 bases. Germline V lookup: CDR1 GTSNPN, CDR2 SVGIG (reference sequence). The CDR3 has 16 residues. Trimming cost V 1 base and J 6 bases; bases outside gene matches: 9. The CDR3 protein is CAWSAKGASVANVLTF. CDR3 nucleotide sequence: TGTGCCTGGAGTGCGAAGGGGGCGAGCGTGGCCAACGTCCTGACTTTC.

The chain links TRBV7-2 to TRBJ2-2, with TRBD2 matching over 9 bases. V shed 5 bases, J shed 7 bases, and the junction held 11 bases outside the gene matches. The CDR3 contains 16 residues. In germline, CDR1 is SGHTA, CDR2 FQGNSA. The CDR3: CASSPDIAGVGGELFF. The CDR3 nucleotides read TGTGCCAGCAGCCCGGATATAGCGGGAGTGGGCGGGGAGCTGTTTTTT.

This clone was detected only a few times. V is TRBV2 and J is TRBJ2-5; no firm D call. With the DNA end fitting TRBJ2-7 better, the J assignment may be wrong. Germline CDR1 and CDR2: SNHLY and FYNNEI. This CDR3 is 13 amino acids long. CDR3 protein: CASSQSSSYEQYF. The CDR3 region has the DNA TGTGCCAGCAGTCAATCGTCCTCCTACGAGCAGTACTTC.

This chain joins TRBV11-2 and TRBJ2-1, with D tentatively TRBD2 (5 bases). V lost 1 base, J lost 7 bases, and 11 bases lay in between. Germline CDR1 SGHAT, CDR2 FQNNGV. This CDR3 region has 14 residues. This CDR3 reads CASSLGLTGNEQFF. The CDR3 nucleotides read TGTGCCAGCAGCTTAGGGCTGACGGGGAATGAGCAGTTCTTC.

This chain connects TRBV7-8 to TRBJ2-6; 7 nucleotides agree with TRBD1. Germline CDR1 reads SGHVS; CDR2 reads FQNEAQ. With 5 bases clipped from V and 0 bases from J, the junction kept 4 bases outside the gene matches. The CDR3 contains 16 residues. The CDR3 region has the DNA TGTGCCAGCAGCCAGACAGGGTCCTCTGGGGCCAACGTCCTGACTTTC. This encodes CASSQTGSSGANVLTF.

The rearrangement joins TRBV14 to TRBJ2-7; D is uncertain. There are 12 residues in the CDR3. CDR1 and CDR2 (germline): SGHDN, FVKESK. V was cut by 2 bases and J by 3 bases, with 5 bases left in between. CDR3 region: CASSQYSYEQYF. CDR3 DNA: TGTGCCAGCAGCCAATACAGCTACGAGCAGTACTTC.

This clone was counted only a few times. The chain has TRBV4-2 and TRBJ2-3; D is undetermined. Germline V lookup: CDR1 LGHNA, CDR2 YNFKEQ. V was cut by 1 base and J by 6 bases, with 8 bases left in between. There are 13 residues in the CDR3. DNA for the CDR3: TGTGCCAGCAGCCAAGGCCTACGGGATACGCAGTATTTT. Its protein product is CASSQGLRDTQYF.

This chain uses TRBV19 with TRBJ2-6; D possibly corresponds to TRBD1 (5 bases). The CDR3 is 14 amino acids. V was shortened by 5 bases and J by 2 bases, with 7 bases between the two germline ends. The germline CDR1 and CDR2 sequences are LNHDA and SQIVND (reference sequence). In DNA, the CDR3 is TGTGCCAGTAGTCCAGGGCCTGGGGCCAACGTCCTGACTTTC. Translated: CASSPGPGANVLTF.

This chain uses TRBV5-1 with TRBJ2-7, with 8 bases lining up with TRBD2. This CDR3 region has 14 residues. Germline V lookup: CDR1 SGHRS, CDR2 YFSETQ. With 2 bases clipped from V and 6 bases from J, the junction kept 7 bases outside the gene matches. CDR3 protein: CASSFSSGSGEQYF. For the CDR3, the DNA is TGCGCCAGCAGCTTCTCAAGCGGGAGTGGCGAGCAGTACTTC.